The clone carrying this T cell receptor beta chain has a handful of counts. Investigators plated roughly 200,000 CFSE-labeled responder cells together with roughly 200,000 irradiated stimulator cells labeled with violet dye. After mixed lymphocyte reaction, dividing CD4+ and CD8+ responder T cells were sorted. Method: immunoSEQ multiplex PCR; TCRdb's copy keeps in-frame clones and lacks some. Of about 11,000 clones in the sample, approximately 31% were seen once. The data derive from a study of graft-versus-host responses after intestinal transplantation. Points from the study as a whole: Clonal ratios of graft-versus-host to host-versus-graft in allografts were high for patients exhibiting graft-donor T cell macrochimerism.

Looked up from germline, CDR1 is ENHRY and CDR2 is SYGVKD. The V and J ends lost 3 bases and 8 bases, in that order; junction bases with no gene match: 9. CDR3 size: 14 residues. This sequence joins TRBV10-3 and TRBJ1-2, with TRBD1 identical over 7 bases. Sequencing used alloreactive CD4+ T cells from a mixed lymphocyte reaction culture, obtained before transplantation. The subset: CFSE-low proliferating T cells sorted from roughly six-day pre-transplant mixed lymphocyte reaction (GvH or HvG direction). The source of this sequence is a human patient who was an organ donor for intestinal transplantation. CDR3 loop: CAISDAKGARGYTF. The CDR3 bases are TGTGCCATCAGTGACGCGAAGGGGGCGAGAGGCTACACCTTC.